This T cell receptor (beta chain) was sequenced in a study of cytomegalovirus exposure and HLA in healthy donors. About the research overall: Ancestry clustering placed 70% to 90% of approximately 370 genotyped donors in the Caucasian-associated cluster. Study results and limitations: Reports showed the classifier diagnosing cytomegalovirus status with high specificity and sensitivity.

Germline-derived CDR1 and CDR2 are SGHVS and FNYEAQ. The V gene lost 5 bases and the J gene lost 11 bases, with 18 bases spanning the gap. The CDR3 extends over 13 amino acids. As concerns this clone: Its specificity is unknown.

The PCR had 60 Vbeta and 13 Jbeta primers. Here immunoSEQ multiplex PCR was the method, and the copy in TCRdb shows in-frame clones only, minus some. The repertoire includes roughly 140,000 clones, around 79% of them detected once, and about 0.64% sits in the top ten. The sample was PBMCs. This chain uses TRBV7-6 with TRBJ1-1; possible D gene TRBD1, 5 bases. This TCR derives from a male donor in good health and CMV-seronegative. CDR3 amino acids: CASSPTSPGRAFF. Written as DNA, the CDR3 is TGTGCCAGCAGCCCCACAAGTCCAGGGAGGGCTTTCTTT. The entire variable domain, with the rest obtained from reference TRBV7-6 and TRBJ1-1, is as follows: GAGVSQSPRYKVTKRGQDVALRCDPISGHVSLYWYRQALGQGPEFLTYFNYEAQQDKSGLPNDRFSAERPEGSISTLTIQRTEQRDSAMYRCASSPTSPGRAFFGQGTRLTVV.